The present entry profiles one T cell receptor beta chain with its context. The record originates from a study of blood T cells in healthy people across ages. Background on the study: Using template switching, researchers captured about one barcoded beta molecule for each two T cells.

Sample-barcoded 5' priming and a J-beta primer mix drove a second PCR of roughly 7 to 11 cycles. Each cDNA was tagged by a template-switch adaptor containing 12 random nucleotides. TCRdb re-derived calls from the 5' RACE reads in MiXCR, one entry per CDR3 protein. This table has around 1,700,000 distinct CDR3 sequences, about 30% appearing once. The sequence was collected from a woman aged 30 to 39 in good health. The sequenced sample was blood.

The CDR3 sequence: CSARGGRVAGYTF. Written as DNA, the CDR3 is TGCAGTGCGAGGGGGGGCAGGGTCGCTGGCTACACCTTC. V gene TRBV20-1 combines with J gene TRBJ1-2; tentatively, D is TRBD1 (6 bases). CDR1 is DFQATT, CDR2 SNEGSKA, per germline (reference sequence). CDR3 size: 13 residues. Deletions cut 6 bases from V and 7 bases from J, with 18 bases between.